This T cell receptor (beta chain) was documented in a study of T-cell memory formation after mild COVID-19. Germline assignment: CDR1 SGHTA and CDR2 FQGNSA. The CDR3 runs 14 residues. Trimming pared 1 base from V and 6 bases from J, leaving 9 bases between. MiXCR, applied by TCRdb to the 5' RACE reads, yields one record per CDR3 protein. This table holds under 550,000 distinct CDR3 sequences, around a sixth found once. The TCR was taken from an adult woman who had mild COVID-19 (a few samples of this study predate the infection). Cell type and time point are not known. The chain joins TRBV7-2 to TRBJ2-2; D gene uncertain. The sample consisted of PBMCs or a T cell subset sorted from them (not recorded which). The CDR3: CASSLGRSPGELFF. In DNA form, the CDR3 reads TGTGCCAGCAGCTTAGGGCGGAGCCCCGGGGAGCTGTTTTTT.